One and the same sample provided the 29 T cell receptor beta chains below, sequenced in a study of cytomegalovirus exposure and HLA in healthy donors. The PCR used 60 Vbeta and 13 Jbeta primers. Generated by immunoSEQ multiplex PCR, the TCRdb table keeps only in-frame clones and is missing some. The profile shows over 100,000 clones, under 80% of them singletons. Sequences were obtained from PBMCs. These receptors were obtained from a woman aged 45-65 years in good health and CMV-seropositive.

The chain has TRBV5-4 and TRBJ2-3; 8 bases align to TRBD2. V shed 3 bases and J 9 bases; nucleotides not matched to a gene: 6. The germline V gene has CDR1 SGHNT and CDR2 YYREEE (reference sequence). This CDR3 spans 13 amino acids. CDR3 protein: CASSSGGTGTQYF. The CDR3, as DNA: TGTGCCAGCAGCTCGGGGGGGACGGGGACGCAGTATTTT.

This clone came up a few times. The gene calls are TRBV7-9 and TRBJ2-4; maybe TRBD2 (5 bases). V was trimmed by 5 bases and J by 0 bases, leaving 8 bases between them. The V gene's germline CDR1 is SEHNR and CDR2 FQNEAQ (reference sequence). The CDR3 has 14 amino acids. Written as DNA, the CDR3 is TGTGCCAGCAGCAGTAGCGTAGCCAAAAACATTCAGTACTTC. It yields the protein CASSSSVAKNIQYF.

This clone was counted once. The CDR3 DNA is TGTGCCAGCAGCTTAAGGGCGGGACAGGGGGCTAGGACGCAGTATTTT. It specifies CASSLRAGQGARTQYF. This sequence joins TRBV7-3 and TRBJ2-3; 12 bases fit TRBD1. Germline lookup yields CDR1 SGHTA and CDR2 FQGTGA. The length of the CDR3 is 16 residues. After removal of 1 base from V and 9 bases from J, the junction contained 8 bases not matched to a gene.

The chain couples TRBV5-1 to TRBJ1-4; tentative D call: TRBD1 (6 bases). Germline lookup yields CDR1 SGHRS and CDR2 YFSETQ. This CDR3 is 14 amino acids long. Trimming removed 0 bases from V and 7 bases from J, with 10 bases in between. CDR3 DNA: TGCGCCAGCAGCTTGGGGGGGCTCGGTGAAAAACTGTTTTTT. Its translation: CASSLGGLGEKLFF.

In regard to this clone: The junction shows a germline mismatch at one end, possibly a read error. The chain couples TRBV7-9 to TRBJ1-3; the D is unclear. From germline, CDR1 is SEHNR and CDR2 FQNEAQ (reference sequence). The CDR3 is 16 residues long. The DNA for the CDR3 is TGTTCCAGCAGCTTCCTCTTAGCGGGCTCTGGAAACACCATATATTTT. It specifies CSSSFLLAGSGNTIYF.

This chain uses TRBV7-2 with TRBJ1-3; D uncertain. Germline V gene lookup returns CDR1 SGHTA and CDR2 FQGNSA. Trimming removed 5 bases at V and 0 bases at J, with 11 bases between. The CDR3 has 15 residues. The CDR3 bases are TGTGCCAGCAGCCCCGGACTAATCTCTGGAAACACCATATATTTT. This codes for CASSPGLISGNTIYF.

The V call is TRBV7-7, the J call TRBJ2-3, with TRBD2 matching over 8 bases. The germline gives CDR1 SSHAT, CDR2 FNYEAQ (reference sequence). The CDR3 is 16 residues long. J was trimmed by 1 base and V by 5 bases; bases with no gene match: 8. The CDR3 region is CASSDLRAGGTDTQYF. The DNA of the CDR3 is TGTGCCAGCAGCGACCTCAGAGCGGGAGGCACAGATACGCAGTATTTT.

The chain uses TRBV5-1 and TRBJ2-2; D gene uncertain. Looked up from germline, CDR1 is SGHRS and CDR2 is YFSETQ. This CDR3 spans 13 amino acids. V dropped 4 bases and J dropped 1 base, with 5 bases sitting between them. CDR3 residues: CASSPQNTGELFF. CDR3 DNA: TGCGCCAGCAGCCCACAGAACACCGGGGAGCTGTTTTTT.

The chain links TRBV4-3 to TRBJ1-3, with D uncertain. This CDR3 spans 15 amino acids. The V and J ends lost 0 bases and 0 bases respectively, with 6 bases between them. The germline V gene encodes CDR1 LGHNA and CDR2 YSLEER. The CDR3 bases are TGCGCCAGCAGCCAAGATCCCGGCTCTGGAAACACCATATATTTT. It encodes CASSQDPGSGNTIYF.

CDR3 nucleotide sequence: TGTGCCAGCAGCCAGGGACAGGGGGCCGGAGCAGATACGCAGTATTTT. It is translated as CASSQGQGAGADTQYF. The chain employs TRBV7-9 and TRBJ2-3; 12 bases align to TRBD1. The CDR3 is 16 residues long. The ends lost 5 bases at V and 4 bases at J; junction bases unmatched: 7. Germline V lookup: CDR1 SEHNR, CDR2 FQNEAQ (reference sequence).

Only one count was recorded for this clone. The chain is built from TRBV18 and TRBJ1-1; a weak D match, TRBD1 (5 bases). Germline V gene data show CDR1 as KGHSH and CDR2 as LQKENI. The CDR3 contains 13 residues. The V gene lost 6 bases and the J gene lost 2 bases, with 10 bases spanning the gap. The CDR3 DNA follows: TGTGCCAGCTCCGACAGCATCAACACTGAAGCTTTCTTT. Protein: CASSDSINTEAFF.

This rearrangement joins TRBV6-6 to TRBJ2-7; TRBD2 matches 11 bases. This CDR3 spans 15 amino acids. Trimming took 2 bases from V and 6 from J; bases not matched to a gene: 6. The V gene's germline CDR1 is MNHNY and CDR2 SVGAGI (reference sequence). The chain's CDR3 is CASSYDGGTSGEQYF. The CDR3 DNA reads TGTGCCAGCAGTTACGACGGGGGGACTAGCGGCGAGCAGTACTTC.

About this clone: The sample carries other DNA sequences with the same CDR3. V usage is TRBV7-3 and J usage is TRBJ2-7; TRBD1 is a possible D gene (6 bases). CDR3 length equals 13 residues. The germline CDR1 and CDR2 sequences are SGHTA and FQGTGA. Trimming took 0 bases from V and 3 from J, leaving 6 bases between them. The CDR3 nucleotides are TGTGCCAGCAGCTTAACAGGGGGCTACGAGCAGTACTTC. This sequence encodes CASSLTGGYEQYF.

The V and J genes are TRBV4-3 and TRBJ2-1; no reliable D call. The CDR3 contains 15 residues. Trimming took off 0 bases at V and 9 bases at J, with 15 bases between the two ends. CDR1 LGHNA and CDR2 YSLEER come from the germline V gene. The CDR3 is CASSQDVPLLSEQFF. The DNA of the CDR3 is TGCGCCAGCAGCCAAGACGTACCCTTGCTTAGTGAGCAGTTCTTC.

V gene TRBV10-3 combines with J gene TRBJ2-7, with TRBD2 matching over 7 bases. The CDR3 has 13 amino acids. Germline CDR1 is ENHRY and CDR2 is SYGVKD. The V gene end was trimmed by 8 bases and the J gene end by 5 bases; junction bases not matched to a gene: 9. The CDR3 nucleotides read TGTGCCATCCGAGAGGCGGGAGAACACGAGCAGTACTTC. Its translation is CAIREAGEHEQYF.

V is TRBV7-2 and J is TRBJ1-2; TRBD1 matches 8 bases. CDR3 length equals 16 residues. Trimming removed 2 bases from V and 6 bases from J; junction bases left unmatched: 11. The germline gives CDR1 SGHTA, CDR2 FQGNSA. The CDR3 protein is CASSLRTGLVLDGYTF. The CDR3 bases are TGTGCCAGCAGCTTAAGGACAGGGTTGGTATTGGATGGCTACACCTTC.

A remark on this clone: Germline and junction disagree at one end, which may indicate a read error. This chain uses TRBV5-4 with TRBJ1-6, with a weak D call TRBD1 (5 bases). Germline V gene sequence: CDR1 SGHNT, CDR2 YYREEE (reference sequence). The CDR3 is 15 residues long. CDR3 sequence: CASSPRGEPNLPLHF. DNA for the CDR3: TGTGCCAGCAGCCCCCGGGGGGAACCCAATTTACCCCTCCACTTT.

The J gene is TRBJ1-2, the V gene TRBV5-1, with TRBD1 identical over 9 bases. Unmatched junction bases numbered 9, after V lost 5 bases and J lost 1 base. Germline CDR1 reads SGHRS; CDR2 reads YFSETQ. This CDR3 contains 16 residues. CDR3 sequence: CASSPGQGLGNYGYTF. CDR3 nucleotide sequence: TGCGCCAGCAGTCCGGGACAGGGCTTGGGTAACTATGGCTACACCTTC. The entire variable domain, with the rest obtained from reference TRBV5-1 and TRBJ1-2, is as follows: KAGVTQTPRYLIKTRGQQVTLSCSPISGHRSVSWYQQTPGQGLQFLFEYFSETQRNKGNFPGRFSGRQFSNSRSEMNVSTLELGDSALYLCASSPGQGLGNYGYTFGSGTRLTVV.

The genes are TRBV27 and TRBJ1-5; D is possibly TRBD1 (5 bases). The CDR3 extends over 13 amino acids. Per the germline V gene, CDR1 is MNHEY and CDR2 is SMNVEV (reference sequence). The V end was cut by 5 bases, the J end by 10 bases, with 15 bases between. The CDR3 nucleotides are TGTGCCAGCAGTCCCTTGGGGGGTACCCCCCAGCATTTT. Encoded protein: CASSPLGGTPQHF.

This clone was counted between two and nine times. The chain combines TRBV4-1 with TRBJ1-1; D is perhaps TRBD1 (5 bases). The CDR3 sequence is 14 residues long. Germline CDR1 MGHRA, CDR2 YSYEKL. V was clipped by 2 bases and J by 1 base, with 8 bases between them. The CDR3 DNA follows: TGCGCCAGCAGCCAAAAAGACAGGAACACTGAAGCTTTCTTT. It yields the protein CASSQKDRNTEAFF.

The rearrangement joins TRBV5-4 to TRBJ1-3; unclear D gene. This CDR3 is built from 16 residues. V was trimmed by 4 bases and J by 2 bases, leaving 16 bases between them. The V gene's germline CDR1 is SGHNT and CDR2 YYREEE (reference sequence). CDR3 residues: CASSLLGRGPGNTIYF. In DNA form, the CDR3 reads TGTGCCAGCAGCCTCCTCGGCCGAGGGCCTGGAAACACCATATATTTT.

The chain is built from TRBV20-1 and TRBJ2-5; TRBD2 is a possible D gene (5 bases). The CDR3 covers 11 residues. Trimming shortened V by 6 bases and J by 1 base, and 6 bases separated the two germline ends. Germline-derived CDR1 and CDR2 are DFQATT and SNEGSKA (reference sequence). CDR3 coding DNA: TGCAGTGCCGGGATCCAAGAGACCCAGTACTTC. Protein: CSAGIQETQYF.

This clone showed up just a few times. The chain employs TRBV5-1 and TRBJ2-7; TRBD2 matches 11 bases. J gave up 3 bases and V 5 bases, and 4 bases lay outside the gene matches. The CDR3 covers 14 residues. Germline-derived CDR1 and CDR2 are SGHRS and YFSETQ. Written as DNA, the CDR3 is TGCGCCAGCAGTCGTGGACTAGCGGGCTACGAGCAGTACTTC. Amino acids: CASSRGLAGYEQYF.

This clone was detected a few times. The genes are TRBV19 and TRBJ1-5, with TRBD1 identical over 9 bases. J lost 2 bases, V lost 6 bases, and 5 bases had no gene match. This CDR3 region has 15 residues. Germline V gene lookup returns CDR1 LNHDA and CDR2 SQIVND (reference sequence). In nucleotides, the CDR3 is TGTGCCAGTAGGCCCTGGACAGGGGGCAATCAGCCCCAGCATTTT. Translating gives CASRPWTGGNQPQHF.

This clone was counted between two and nine times. The V call is TRBV6-5, the J call TRBJ2-7, with a weak D call TRBD2 (7 bases). This CDR3 has 15 residues. V was shortened by 7 bases and J by 1 base, with 17 bases between the two germline ends. Per germline, CDR1 MNHEY and CDR2 SVGAGI. CDR3 loop: CASNSRGDTSYEQYF. The CDR3 coding sequence is TGTGCCAGCAACTCTCGGGGGGACACATCCTACGAGCAGTACTTC.

This chain uses TRBV4-1 with TRBJ2-7; 8 bases are shared with TRBD1. Germline loops: CDR1 MGHRA, CDR2 YSYEKL. V was clipped by 0 bases and J by 5 bases; unmatched bases: 9. The CDR3 is made up of 16 amino acids. The CDR3 loop reads CASSQDRTGGRNEQYF. CDR3 DNA sequence: TGCGCCAGCAGCCAAGATCGTACAGGGGGTCGCAACGAGCAGTACTTC.

The V gene is TRBV5-4, the J gene TRBJ2-7; TRBD2 matches 8 bases. Trimming cost V 0 bases and J 2 bases; bases outside gene matches: 4. The CDR3 is 15 residues long. Looked up from germline, CDR1 is SGHNT and CDR2 is YYREEE (reference sequence). The CDR3 nucleotides are TGTGCCAGCAGCTTGGGGGGACTAGATGCCTACGAGCAGTACTTC. This codes for CASSLGGLDAYEQYF.

For this clone: The junction departs from the called germline gene at one end, perhaps through a read error. The CDR3 region is CSSSLGVYEQYF. CDR3 coding DNA: TGTTCCAGCAGCTTAGGAGTGTACGAGCAGTACTTC. This chain joins TRBV7-9 and TRBJ2-7; D uncertain. This CDR3 is 12 amino acids long. Germline CDR1 and CDR2: SEHNR and FQNEAQ (reference sequence). The entire variable domain, with the rest obtained from reference TRBV7-9 and TRBJ2-7, is as follows: DTGVSQNPRHKITKRGQNVTFRCDPISEHNRLYWYRQTLGQGPEFLTYFQNEAQLEKSRLLSDRFSAERPKGSFSTLEIQRTEQGDSAMYLCSSSLGVYEQYFGPGTRLTVT.

This chain uses TRBV5-1 with TRBJ1-1; no definite D call. Trimming cost V 2 bases and J 0 bases, with 5 bases left between them. CDR3 length: 13 residues. Germline CDR1 is SGHRS and CDR2 is YFSETQ. The CDR3 DNA is TGCGCCAGCAGCTTCGGGATGAACACTGAAGCTTTCTTT. Translating gives CASSFGMNTEAFF. The entire variable domain, with the rest obtained from reference TRBV5-1 and TRBJ1-1, is as follows: KAGVTQTPRYLIKTRGQQVTLSCSPISGHRSVSWYQQTPGQGLQFLFEYFSETQRNKGNFPGRFSGRQFSNSRSEMNVSTLELGDSALYLCASSFGMNTEAFFGQGTRLTVV.